This T cell receptor beta chain was obtained from a study of blood T cell repertoires in COVID-19. Study context: T cells, B-cell-depleted T cells, or PBMCs provided the cDNA or gDNA that served as material.

CDR3 length equals 15 residues. The V gene's germline CDR1 is SGHRS and CDR2 YFSETQ. V shed 6 bases and J 3 bases; nucleotides not matched to a gene: 8. Per the original methods: Amplifying reference gene primers gave estimates of nucleated cell counts. TCRdb keeps only in-frame clones here, not all; method: immunoSEQ multiplex PCR. For V, J and clone size, that table is used; D and trimming come from the DNA. Of some 110,000 clones listed, approximately 79% are singletons. The TCR originated in a man between 45 and 60 years old with acute or convalescent COVID-19. V gene TRBV5-1 combines with J gene TRBJ2-3; 9 nucleotides match TRBD1. The sequenced sample consisted of peripheral blood. CDR3 sequence reads: CASNAGQGGTDTQYF. The CDR3 DNA is TGCGCCAGCAACGCGGGACAGGGAGGGACAGATACGCAGTATTTT.